This TCR beta chain was obtained from a study of blood T cell repertoires in COVID-19. As processed by the authors: Amplification from reference gene primers served as the basis for estimated nucleated cell counts. TCRdb's copy holds only in-frame clones and misses some; the assay was immunoSEQ multiplex PCR. V, J and clone size reflect that table, while D and trimming were determined from the DNA. The data contain around 130,000 clones, approximately 83% of them singletons. This CDR3 is 16 amino acids long. Germline lookup yields CDR1 SGHTA and CDR2 FQGNSA. V lost 4 bases to trimming and J lost 6 bases; unmatched junction nucleotides: 15.

The V and J genes are TRBV7-2 and TRBJ2-7; TRBD2 aligns across 7 bases. This sequence was found in a man aged 35-49 years with active or convalescent COVID-19. Sequencing was done on a sample of peripheral blood. The CDR3, as DNA: TGTGCCAGCAGCTCTCAGCGGACTAGGGGTTTTCCCGAGCAGTACTTC. It translates to CASSSQRTRGFPEQYF.